This entry concerns a single T cell receptor beta chain. The junction departs from germline at one end; a sequencing error may be responsible. Through a sample-barcoded 5' primer and a J-beta primer mix, a second PCR was run for roughly 6 to 11 cycles. A single record per CDR3 protein comes from TCRdb applying MiXCR to the 5' RACE reads. This table holds about 1.4 million distinct CDR3 sequences, around 59% found once. The sample belongs to a study of blood T cells in healthy people across ages. CDR3 length equals 17 residues. From germline, CDR1 is SGDLS and CDR2 YYNGEE. The genes are TRBV9 and TRBJ2-6; maybe TRBD2 (6 bases). This sequence originates from a man aged 18 to 29 in good health. The specimen sequenced was blood. CDR3 protein: CASSVAGSPSGTNVLTF. For the CDR3, the DNA is TGTGCCAGCAGCGTGGCCGGGAGCCCCTCTGGGACCAACGTCCTGACTTTC.